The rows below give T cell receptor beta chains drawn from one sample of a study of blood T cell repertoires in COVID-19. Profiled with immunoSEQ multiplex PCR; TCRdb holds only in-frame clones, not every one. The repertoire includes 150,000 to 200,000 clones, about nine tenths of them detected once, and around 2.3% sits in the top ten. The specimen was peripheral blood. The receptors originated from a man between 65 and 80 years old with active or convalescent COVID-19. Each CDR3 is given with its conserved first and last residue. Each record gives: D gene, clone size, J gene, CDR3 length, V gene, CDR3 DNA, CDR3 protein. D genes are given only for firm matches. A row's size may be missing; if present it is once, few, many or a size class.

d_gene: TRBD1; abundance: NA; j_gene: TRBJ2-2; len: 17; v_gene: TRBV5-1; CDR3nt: TGCGCCTCCAGCAGGGGTTCGGGACAGTCGATCCCCGGGGAGCTGTTTTTT; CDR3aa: CASSRGSGQSIPGELFF
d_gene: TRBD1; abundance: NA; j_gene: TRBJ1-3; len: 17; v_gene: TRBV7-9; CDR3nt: TGTGCCAGCAGTCCCGGACAGGGTCTAAGCTCTGGAAACACCATATATTTT; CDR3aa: CASSPGQGLSSGNTIYF
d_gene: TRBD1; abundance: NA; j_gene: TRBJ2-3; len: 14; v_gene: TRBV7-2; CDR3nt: TGTGCCAGCAGCCCATTACAGGGGCCAGATACGCAGTATTTT; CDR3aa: CASSPLQGPDTQYF
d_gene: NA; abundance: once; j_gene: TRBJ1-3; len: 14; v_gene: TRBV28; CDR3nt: TGTGCCAGCAGTCCCTCCCGCTCTGGAAACACCATATATTTT; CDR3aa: CASSPSRSGNTIYF
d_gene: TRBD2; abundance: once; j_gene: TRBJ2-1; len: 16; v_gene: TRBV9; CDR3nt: TGTGCCAGCAGCGTAGGACCTAGCGGGGGCCTCAATGAGCAGTTCTTC; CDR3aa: CASSVGPSGGLNEQFF
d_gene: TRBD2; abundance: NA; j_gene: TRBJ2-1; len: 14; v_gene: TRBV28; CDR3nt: TGTGCCAGCAGGGGACTAGCGGCCTACAATGAGCAGTTCTTC; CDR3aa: CASRGLAAYNEQFF
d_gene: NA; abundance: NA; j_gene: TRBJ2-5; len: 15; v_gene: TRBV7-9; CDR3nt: TGTGCCAGCAGCTCGCGGCAGGTCGGAGGGGAGACCCAGTACTTC; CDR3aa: CASSSRQVGGETQYF
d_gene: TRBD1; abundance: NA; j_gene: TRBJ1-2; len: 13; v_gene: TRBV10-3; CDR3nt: TGTGCCATCGCCGCAACAGGGGAAGGCGGCTACACCTTC; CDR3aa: CAIAATGEGGYTF
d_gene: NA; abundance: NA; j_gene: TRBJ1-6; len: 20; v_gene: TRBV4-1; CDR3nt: TGCGCCAGCAGCCAAGAGTTTGTGCAGGGCCAGGGGCTATATAATTCACCCCTCCACTTT; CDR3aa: CASSQEFVQGQGLYNSPLHF
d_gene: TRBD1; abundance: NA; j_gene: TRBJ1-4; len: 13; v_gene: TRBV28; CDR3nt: TGTGCCAGCAACAGGGGATGGGTTGAAAAACTGTTTTTT; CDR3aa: CASNRGWVEKLFF
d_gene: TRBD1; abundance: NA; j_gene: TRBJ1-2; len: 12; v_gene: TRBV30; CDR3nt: TGTGCCTGGAGTGTAGGAGGGGGCGGCTACACCTTC; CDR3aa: CAWSVGGGGYTF
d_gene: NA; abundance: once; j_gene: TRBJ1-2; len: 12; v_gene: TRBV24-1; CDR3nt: TGTGCCACCAGTGACCAGGGGTTCGGCTACACCTTC; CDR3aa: CATSDQGFGYTF
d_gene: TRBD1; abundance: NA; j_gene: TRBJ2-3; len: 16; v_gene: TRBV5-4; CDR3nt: TGTGCCAGCAGCACTGCACCGGGACAGAGCACAGATACGCAGTATTTT; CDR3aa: CASSTAPGQSTDTQYF